This T cell receptor beta chain emerged from a study of T-cell memory formation after mild COVID-19. Regarding the study as a whole: Shrinking CD4+ clones resided mostly in CM and EM, and CD8+ ones in EMRA. Detection of some responders pre-infection suggested pre-existing cross-reactive memory T cells participated.

This CDR3 region has 16 residues. Germline V CDR1 and CDR2: SEHNR, FQNEAQ (reference sequence). Germline trimming cut 5 bases from V and 7 bases from J; bases unmatched to any gene: 10. One entry per CDR3 protein, called by TCRdb with MiXCR from the 5' RACE reads. The sample yields tens of thousands of distinct CDR3 sequences, 16% seen once. About this clonotype itself: Its matching antigen is unknown.

The chain links TRBV7-9 to TRBJ2-1, with 11 bases matching TRBD2. Sample: PBMCs or a T cell subset sorted from them (not recorded which). The sequence was collected from an adult woman who had mild COVID-19 (a few samples of this study predate the infection). Cell type and time point are not known. The CDR3 DNA follows: TGTGCCAGCAGCCCCACAACTAGCGGGAGCTTAAATGAGCAGTTCTTC. It translates to CASSPTTSGSLNEQFF.